Each of the 30 T cell receptor beta chains below was sequenced from the same sample in a study of blood T cell repertoires in COVID-19. The table came from immunoSEQ multiplex PCR; TCRdb's copy has only in-frame clones and leaves some out. The repertoire consists of 300,000 to 400,000 clones, with around 90% occurring once and the leading ten covering about 2.9%. Sample: peripheral blood. The receptors were sampled from a woman under 40 with COVID-19, enrolled during active disease.

CDR3 bases: TGTGCCAGCAGTTTAAGACAGGGGGGTCACTACGAGCAGTACTTC. It translates to CASSLRQGGHYEQYF. The chain combines TRBV2 with TRBJ2-7, with TRBD1 matching 9 bases. The CDR3 covers 15 residues. Germline lookup yields CDR1 SNHLY and CDR2 FYNNEI. Trimming took 5 bases from V and 3 from J; bases not matched to a gene: 8.

The chain has TRBV7-2 and TRBJ2-3, with D perhaps TRBD1 (6 bases). In germline, CDR1 is SGHTA, CDR2 FQGNSA. The CDR3 consists of 14 residues. V was pared by 5 bases and J by 6 bases, with 15 bases between. For the CDR3, the DNA is TGTGCCAGCAGCCTCCAGGGGATCAAGGATACGCAGTATTTT. It codes for CASSLQGIKDTQYF.

The genes are TRBV6-5 and TRBJ1-2, with a possible D match to TRBD1 (6 bases). CDR1 is MNHEY, CDR2 SVGAGI, per germline. The V gene lost 2 bases and the J gene lost 7 bases, with 17 bases spanning the gap. CDR3 length equals 15 residues. The CDR3 here is CASSYGGLRSGGYTF. DNA of the CDR3: TGTGCCAGCAGTTACGGGGGCCTTCGTAGTGGTGGCTACACCTTC.

The chain carries TRBV5-5 and TRBJ2-1, with D possibly TRBD2 on 6 matching bases. This CDR3 spans 13 amino acids. CDR1 SGHKS and CDR2 YYEKEE come from the germline V gene (reference sequence). Trimming cost V 3 bases and J 9 bases, with 13 bases left between them. The CDR3 region is CASSWKGLREQFF. The CDR3 DNA follows: TGTGCCAGCAGCTGGAAAGGACTACGTGAGCAGTTCTTC. The full variable domain, in which reference TRBV5-5 and TRBJ2-1 provide the parts outside the CDR3, is DAGVTQSPTHLIKTRGQQVTLRCSPISGHKSVSWYQQVLGQGPQFIFQYYEKEERGRGNFPDRFSARQFPNYSSELNVNALLLGDSALYLCASSWKGLREQFFGPGTRLTVL.

The gene calls are TRBV25-1 and TRBJ2-3; 8 bases line up with TRBD1. V was clipped by 5 bases and J by 2 bases; unmatched bases: 9. The CDR3 is 16 residues long. CDR1 is MGHDK, CDR2 SYGVNS, per germline. CDR3: CASSSGTGGPTDTQYF. In DNA form, the CDR3 reads TGTGCCAGCAGTTCCGGAACAGGGGGTCCCACAGATACGCAGTATTTT.

The rearrangement uses TRBV7-2 and TRBJ2-5, with TRBD2 matching 15 bases. The trim removed 4 bases at V and 5 bases at J, leaving 5 bases unmatched. Germline V CDR1 and CDR2: SGHTA, FQGNSA. The CDR3 runs to 16 residues. CDR3 region: CASSSYGLAGGETQYF. The CDR3 DNA reads as TGTGCCAGCAGCTCGTATGGACTAGCGGGGGGGGAGACCCAGTACTTC.

The genes are TRBV6-5 and TRBJ2-7; maybe TRBD1 (6 bases). The CDR3 covers 13 residues. V lost 8 bases and J 2 bases, leaving 13 bases between the germline ends. Germline V lookup: CDR1 MNHEY, CDR2 SVGAGI. The CDR3 DNA is TGTGCCAGCCACCAGGGGTTTACCTACGAGCAGTACTTC. It yields the protein CASHQGFTYEQYF.

The chain combines TRBV27 with TRBJ1-4; 8 bases fit TRBD1. CDR3 length equals 18 residues. The ends lost 3 bases at V and 4 bases at J; junction bases unmatched: 13. Germline-derived CDR1 and CDR2 are MNHEY and SMNVEV (reference sequence). CDR3 sequence (DNA): TGTGCCAGCAGTTTTCTGGGGGCGTTGACAGGGGTTAATGAAAAACTGTTTTTT. It is translated as CASSFLGALTGVNEKLFF. Variable domain in full (rest from reference TRBV27 and TRBJ1-4): EAQVTQNPRYLITVTGKKLTVTCSQNMNHEYMSWYRQDPGLGLRQIYYSMNVEVTDKGDVPEGYKVSRKEKRNFPLILESPSPNQTSLYFCASSFLGALTGVNEKLFFGSGTQLSVL.

The rearrangement uses TRBV3-1 (or the pseudogene TRBV3-2) and TRBJ2-3; possibly TRBD1 for D (5 bases). V was cut by 0 bases and J by 0 bases, with 10 bases left in between. Germline V CDR1 and CDR2: LGHDT, YNNKEL (reference sequence). The CDR3 is made up of 16 amino acids. In DNA form, the CDR3 reads TGTGCCAGCAGCCAAGAAGACAGCCGGAGCACAGATACGCAGTATTTT. Translated: CASSQEDSRSTDTQYF.

The genes are TRBV21-1 and TRBJ2-5; the table's TRBD1 call for D was not verified on the DNA. TRBV21-1 is termed a pseudogene. The CDR3 is 12 amino acids. The CDR3 spells CASRGRGETQYF. CDR3 nucleotide sequence: TGTGCCAGCAGAGGCAGGGGAGAGACCCAGTACTTC.

Concerning this clone: With only one base between it and a far larger clone, this is likely a read error. The genes are TRBV7-9 and TRBJ1-6, with TRBD1 identical over 7 bases. The CDR3 spans 13 residues. Looked up from germline, CDR1 is SEHNR and CDR2 is FQNEAQ (reference sequence). V trimming: 5 bases; J trimming: 7 bases; junction bases outside the gene matches: 2. The CDR3 is CASSPQGNSPLHF. The CDR3 DNA sequence: TGTGCCAGCAGCCCACAGGGGAATTCACCCCTCCACTTT.

The V call is TRBV3-1 (or the pseudogene TRBV3-2), the J call TRBJ2-7; D may be TRBD2 (5 bases). CDR1 LGHDT and CDR2 YNNKEL come from the germline V gene (reference sequence). CDR3 length: 12 residues. Trimming took off 6 bases at V and 3 bases at J, with 9 bases between the two ends. DNA for the CDR3: TGTGCCAGCAGGGACGGAGGCTACGAGCAGTACGTC. Protein: CASRDGGYEQYV.

This sequence joins TRBV10-1 and TRBJ1-6; D unclear. The CDR3 has 12 amino acids. Trimming cost V 4 bases and J 9 bases, with 7 bases left between them. Germline assignment: CDR1 WNHNN and CDR2 SYGVQD (reference sequence). CDR3 nucleotides: TGCGCCAGCAGTGTATCCAGTTCACCCCTCCACTTT. This codes for CASSVSSSPLHF.

The chain employs TRBV28 and TRBJ1-1, with 7 bases fitting TRBD1. The V gene's germline CDR1 is MDHEN and CDR2 SYDVKM. The CDR3 is 15 amino acids. Trimming at V came to 6 bases and at J to 5 bases, leaving 12 bases not matched to a gene. The chain's CDR3 is CASSKGQPPRTEAFF. The CDR3 DNA follows: TGTGCCAGCAGCAAGGGACAGCCGCCGCGGACTGAAGCTTTCTTT.

This chain connects TRBV4-3 to TRBJ1-2, with TRBD1 as a possible D gene (5 bases). Trimming left V 3 bases short and J 5 bases short, with 13 bases between. Per the germline V gene, CDR1 is LGHNA and CDR2 is YSLEER. The CDR3 has 14 amino acids. The CDR3 region is CASSQSRGTYGYTF. The CDR3, as DNA: TGCGCCAGCAGCCAGTCCCGGGGGACTTATGGCTACACCTTC.

This clone showed up just a few times. The chain employs TRBV18 and TRBJ2-2; the D gene is possibly TRBD1 (6 bases). The CDR3 contains 16 residues. V shed 1 base and J shed 7 bases, with 16 bases lying between them. The germline gives CDR1 KGHSH, CDR2 LQKENI. As DNA, the CDR3 is TGTGCCAGCTCACCACTGGAGGCAGGGGTCGGCGGGGAGCTGTTTTTT. It yields the protein CASSPLEAGVGGELFF.

The chain is built from TRBV27 and TRBJ1-1; D ambiguous. The germline V and J ends were trimmed by 6 bases and 6 bases, with 14 bases remaining between them. CDR3 size: 13 residues. Germline V gene sequence: CDR1 MNHEY, CDR2 SMNVEV (reference sequence). CDR3 sequence reads: CASSLRSLSEAFF. In DNA, the CDR3 is TGTGCCAGCAGCCTGAGGAGTCTCTCTGAAGCTTTCTTT.

The chain joins TRBV6-5 to TRBJ1-5; possibly TRBD1 for D (6 bases). V lost 4 bases and J 3 bases, leaving 10 bases between the germline ends. The CDR3 has 14 residues. The germline V gene encodes CDR1 MNHEY and CDR2 SVGAGI. CDR3 amino acids: CASSLDRDNQPQHF. CDR3 bases: TGTGCCAGCAGTTTGGACAGAGACAATCAGCCCCAGCATTTT.

The CDR3 reads CASSLDRVSAKNIQYF. In DNA form, the CDR3 reads TGCGCCAGCAGCCTGGACAGGGTGTCGGCCAAAAACATTCAGTACTTC. The chain has TRBV4-3 and TRBJ2-4, with 8 bases matching TRBD1. The CDR3 sequence is 16 residues long. Germline CDR1 LGHNA, CDR2 YSLEER. Trimming cost V 4 bases and J 1 base; bases outside gene matches: 6.

The chain uses TRBV24-1 and TRBJ2-3; 14 bases agree with TRBD2. The CDR3 sequence is 16 residues long. From germline, CDR1 is KGHDR and CDR2 SFDVKD. The junction had 6 bases not matched to a gene; V was cut back by 4 bases and J by 7 bases. The CDR3 protein is CATSDSTSGRANTQYF. Here the CDR3 DNA reads TGTGCCACCAGTGACTCGACTAGCGGGAGGGCAAATACGCAGTATTTT.

The count of this clone is one. The chain carries TRBV5-6 and TRBJ2-1; 9 bases map to TRBD2. The CDR3 consists of 17 residues. Germline V CDR1 and CDR2: SGHDT, YYEEEE. The J segment lost 1 base and the V segment lost 3 bases, leaving 8 bases of the junction unmatched. The CDR3 region has the DNA TGTGCCAGCAGCTCTCGCGGTAGCGGGAGATCCTACAATGAGCAGTTCTTC. Its translation: CASSSRGSGRSYNEQFF. The full variable domain, completed using reference TRBV5-6 and TRBJ2-1, is DAGVTQSPTHLIKTRGQQVTLRCSPKSGHDTVSWYQQALGQGPQFIFQYYEEEERQRGNFPDRFSGHQFPNYSSELNVNALLLGDSALYLCASSSRGSGRSYNEQFFGPGTRLTVL.

V and J are TRBV19 and TRBJ2-3; 7 positions match TRBD2. CDR3 length: 13 amino acids. Germline CDR1 and CDR2: LNHDA and SQIVND (reference sequence). CDR3 in amino acids: CLQSSGSTDTQYF. The DNA for the CDR3 is TGTCTTCAGTCTAGCGGTAGCACAGATACGCAGTATTTT.

The chain uses TRBV7-6 and TRBJ1-6; possible D gene TRBD1, 5 bases. V was shortened by 0 bases and J by 7 bases, with 7 bases between the two germline ends. CDR1 SGHVS and CDR2 FNYEAQ come from the germline V gene. This CDR3 comprises 14 residues. The CDR3 reads CASSLAGVNSPLHF. The CDR3 nucleotides read TGTGCCAGCAGCTTAGCAGGGGTCAATTCACCCCTCCACTTT.

The chain links TRBV7-8 to TRBJ2-7, with a possible D match to TRBD2 (5 bases). The CDR3 is made up of 13 amino acids. The germline gives CDR1 SGHVS, CDR2 FQNEAQ. V gave up 5 bases and J gave up 7 bases, with 15 bases separating them. DNA for the CDR3: TGTGCCAGCAGCCAGGTGGGGAGTCGGGAGCAGTACTTC. Translating gives CASSQVGSREQYF.

The rearrangement uses TRBV4-3 and TRBJ2-1; a weak D match, TRBD2 (5 bases). Deletions cut 0 bases from V and 6 bases from J, with 15 bases between. CDR3 length equals 16 residues. Per germline, CDR1 LGHNA and CDR2 YSLEER. The CDR3 loop is CASSQDRTSGRNEQFF. The CDR3 region has the DNA TGCGCCAGCAGCCAAGATCGTACTAGTGGGCGCAATGAGCAGTTCTTC.

The CDR3 protein is CASTDRGNTYEQYF. CDR3 nucleotides: TGTGCCAGCACCGACCGGGGGAACACCTACGAGCAGTACTTC. The chain carries TRBV3-1 (or the pseudogene TRBV3-2) and TRBJ2-7, with D possibly being TRBD2 (6 bases). V lost 7 bases to trimming and J lost 2 bases, with 15 bases between them. CDR3 length: 14 residues. Germline V gene data show CDR1 as LGHDT and CDR2 as YNNKEL (reference sequence).

The V and J genes are TRBV24-1 and TRBJ2-1; 10 bases map to TRBD1. The CDR3 covers 13 residues. The germline V gene encodes CDR1 KGHDR and CDR2 SFDVKD. With V trimmed by 9 bases and J by 10 bases, 8 bases remained unmatched. The CDR3 DNA is TGTGCCACCGGACAGGGGGTCTCGGGGGAGCAGTTCTTC. It is translated as CATGQGVSGEQFF.

The count of this clone is one. This chain links TRBV27 with TRBJ2-1, with unresolved D. V shed 5 bases and J shed 4 bases, with 15 bases lying between them. Looked up from germline, CDR1 is MNHEY and CDR2 is SMNVEV (reference sequence). CDR3 length equals 15 residues. The DNA of the CDR3 is TGTGCCAGCAGTCAATCTTATGGCGGTTACAATGAGCAGTTCTTC. This gives the protein CASSQSYGGYNEQFF.

The chain uses TRBV5-1 and TRBJ2-3; TRBD1 matches 12 bases. The length of the CDR3 is 17 residues. CDR1 is SGHRS and CDR2 is YFSETQ in the germline V gene. After removal of 0 bases from V and 6 bases from J, the junction contained 8 bases not matched to a gene. DNA for the CDR3: TGCGCCAGCAGCTTGGGCCCCGGGACAGGGGGCTTGGATACGCAGTATTTT. This codes for CASSLGPGTGGLDTQYF.

The V and J genes are TRBV3-1 (or the pseudogene TRBV3-2) and TRBJ2-3; 14 bases agree with TRBD2. The CDR3 extends over 19 amino acids. The V segment lost 3 bases and the J segment 3 bases; nucleotides outside the gene matches: 11. Per germline, CDR1 LGHDT and CDR2 YNNKEL (reference sequence). For the CDR3, the DNA is TGTGCCAGCAGCCACGTCGGGACTAGCGGGAGCTTAATGACAGATACGCAGTATTTT. It specifies CASSHVGTSGSLMTDTQYF.